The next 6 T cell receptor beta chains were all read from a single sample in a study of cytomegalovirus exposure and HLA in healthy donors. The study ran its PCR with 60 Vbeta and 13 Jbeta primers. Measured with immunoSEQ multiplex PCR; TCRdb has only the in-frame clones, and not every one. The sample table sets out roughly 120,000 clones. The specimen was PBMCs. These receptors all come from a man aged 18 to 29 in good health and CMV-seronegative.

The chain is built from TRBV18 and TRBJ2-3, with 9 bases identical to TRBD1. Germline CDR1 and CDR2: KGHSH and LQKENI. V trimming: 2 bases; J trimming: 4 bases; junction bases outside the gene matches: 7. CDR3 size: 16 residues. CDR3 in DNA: TGTGCCAGCTCACCAACCGGGACAGGGTCCCCAGATACGCAGTATTTT. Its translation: CASSPTGTGSPDTQYF.

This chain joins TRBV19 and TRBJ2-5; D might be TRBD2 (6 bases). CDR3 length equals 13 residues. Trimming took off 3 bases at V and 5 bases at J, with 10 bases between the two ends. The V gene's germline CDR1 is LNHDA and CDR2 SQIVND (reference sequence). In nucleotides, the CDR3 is TGTGCCAGTAGTATTTCCGGGAGTGAGACCCAGTACTTC. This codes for CASSISGSETQYF.

The CDR3 nucleotides are TGTGCCAGCAGCTTAGACTATTGGAACACTGAAGCTTTCTTT. This encodes CASSLDYWNTEAFF. This rearrangement joins TRBV7-9 to TRBJ1-1, with D hard to call. Germline-derived CDR1 and CDR2 are SEHNR and FQNEAQ (reference sequence). Trimming pared 1 base from V and 1 base from J, leaving 7 bases between. This CDR3 contains 14 residues.

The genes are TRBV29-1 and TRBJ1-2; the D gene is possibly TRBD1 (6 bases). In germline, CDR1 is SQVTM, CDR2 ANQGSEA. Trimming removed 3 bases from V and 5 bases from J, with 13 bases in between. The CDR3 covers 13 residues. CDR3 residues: CSVDQQGEYGYTF. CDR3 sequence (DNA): TGCAGCGTTGATCAACAGGGAGAGTATGGCTACACCTTC.

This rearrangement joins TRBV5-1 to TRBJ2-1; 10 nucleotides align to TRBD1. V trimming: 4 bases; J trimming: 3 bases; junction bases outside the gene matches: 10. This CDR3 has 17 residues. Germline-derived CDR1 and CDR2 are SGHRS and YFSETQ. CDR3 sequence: CASSGALTGGSYNEQFF. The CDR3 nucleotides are TGCGCCAGCAGCGGGGCCTTGACAGGGGGCAGCTACAATGAGCAGTTCTTC. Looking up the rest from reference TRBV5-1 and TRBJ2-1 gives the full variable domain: KAGVTQTPRYLIKTRGQQVTLSCSPISGHRSVSWYQQTPGQGLQFLFEYFSETQRNKGNFPGRFSGRQFSNSRSEMNVSTLELGDSALYLCASSGALTGGSYNEQFFGPGTRLTVL.

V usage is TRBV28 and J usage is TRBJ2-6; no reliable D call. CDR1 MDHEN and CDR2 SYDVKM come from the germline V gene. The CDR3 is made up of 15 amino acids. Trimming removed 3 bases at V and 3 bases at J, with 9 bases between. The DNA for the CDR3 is TGTGCCAGCAGTTTGAACCGAGGTGGGGCCAACGTCCTGACTTTC. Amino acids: CASSLNRGGANVLTF.